A single sample is the source of the 18 T cell receptor beta chains below, sequenced in a study of blood T cell repertoires in COVID-19. Generated by immunoSEQ multiplex PCR, the TCRdb table keeps only in-frame clones and is missing some. The sample holds roughly 250,000 clones, approximately 80% seen once. The specimen sequenced was peripheral blood. The receptors stem from a woman between 40 and 50 years old with active or convalescent COVID-19.

By its share, this clone is large (0.1 to 1%). The V and J genes are TRBV28 and TRBJ2-7, with 8 bases matching TRBD1. The CDR3 runs to 13 residues. Germline CDR1 MDHEN, CDR2 SYDVKM. V shed 6 bases and J 5 bases; nucleotides not matched to a gene: 6. The CDR3 nucleotides read TGTGCCAGCAGGGACAGGGTTACCGACGAGCAGTACGTC. It yields the protein CASRDRVTDEQYV.

This clone was recorded once. The CDR3 coding sequence is TGTGCCAGCAGTCTGTATAACACTGAAGCTTTCTTT. This sequence encodes CASSLYNTEAFF. This chain links TRBV11-2 with TRBJ1-1; D not resolved. From germline, CDR1 is SGHAT and CDR2 FQNNGV. Deletions cut 6 bases from V and 2 bases from J, with 7 bases between. The CDR3 is made up of 12 amino acids. The whole variable domain, filled in from reference TRBV11-2 and TRBJ1-1, reads EAGVAQSPRYKIIEKRQSVAFWCNPISGHATLYWYQQILGQGPKLLIQFQNNGVVDDSQLPKDRFSAERLKGVDSTLKIQPAKLEDSAVYLCASSLYNTEAFFGQGTRLTVV.

The chain is built from TRBV5-1 and TRBJ2-1; TRBD2 might be the D (7 bases). Germline CDR1 reads SGHRS; CDR2 reads YFSETQ. The V and J ends lost 4 bases and 2 bases respectively, with 13 bases between them. The CDR3 consists of 15 residues. Here the CDR3 reads CASSRTRGPYNEQFF. The CDR3 coding sequence is TGCGCCAGCAGCCGAACGCGGGGGCCCTACAATGAGCAGTTCTTC.

The gene calls are TRBV15 and TRBJ2-5, with unresolved D. The CDR3 length is 15 residues. Germline-derived CDR1 and CDR2 are LNHNV and YYDKDF (reference sequence). V lost 0 bases, J lost 3 bases, and 11 bases lay in between. For the CDR3, the DNA is TGTGCCACCAGCAGAGATCCGATCCGGGAAGAGACCCAGTACTTC. Encoded protein: CATSRDPIREETQYF.

V and J are TRBV6-1 and TRBJ1-5, with D perhaps matching TRBD1 (6 bases). V lost 2 bases and J lost 2, with 10 bases in between. Germline V lookup: CDR1 MNHNS, CDR2 SASEGT. This CDR3 comprises 15 residues. DNA for the CDR3: TGTGCCAGCAGTGAACAGGGGATGGGCAATCAGCCCCAGCATTTT. This encodes CASSEQGMGNQPQHF.

The chain recombines TRBV7-2 with TRBJ2-7; 7 nucleotides agree with TRBD1. Per germline, CDR1 SGHTA and CDR2 FQGNSA. V trimming: 5 bases; J trimming: 2 bases; junction bases outside the gene matches: 6. The CDR3 contains 14 residues. Here the CDR3 reads CASSKYRGPYEQYF. CDR3 DNA: TGTGCCAGCAGCAAATACAGGGGCCCCTACGAGCAGTACTTC.

The chain links TRBV29-1 to TRBJ2-7; D perhaps matches TRBD1 (6 bases). V lost 4 bases and J 5 bases, leaving 18 bases between the germline ends. The germline V gene encodes CDR1 SQVTM and CDR2 ANQGSEA. The CDR3 consists of 14 residues. CDR3 in amino acids: CSVGYRVLLDEQYF. DNA of the CDR3: TGCAGCGTTGGGTACAGGGTCCTCCTGGACGAGCAGTACTTC.

This chain joins TRBV6-5 and TRBJ2-1; 7 bases match TRBD2. The CDR3 spans 14 residues. Per germline, CDR1 MNHEY and CDR2 SVGAGI. The V and J ends lost 7 bases and 0 bases, in that order; junction bases with no gene match: 3. The CDR3 sequence is CASTGGSSYNEQFF. The CDR3 coding sequence is TGTGCCAGCACGGGGGGAAGCTCCTACAATGAGCAGTTCTTC.

The chain links TRBV10-3 to TRBJ1-2, with D possibly being TRBD1 (6 bases). Germline V gene lookup returns CDR1 ENHRY and CDR2 SYGVKD. CDR3 size: 16 residues. Trimming shortened V by 0 bases and J by 4 bases, and 15 bases separated the two germline ends. This chain's CDR3 is CAISESLGARGYGYTF. The CDR3 nucleotides read TGTGCCATCAGTGAGTCCTTGGGGGCGAGGGGCTATGGCTACACCTTC.

This chain joins TRBV18 and TRBJ1-1, with TRBD1 identical over 9 bases. CDR3 length: 16 amino acids. Germline V CDR1 and CDR2: KGHSH, LQKENI. The J segment lost 1 base and the V segment lost 3 bases, leaving 6 bases of the junction unmatched. CDR3: CASSPGQGNQNTEAFF. CDR3 nucleotides: TGTGCCAGCTCACCTGGACAGGGGAATCAGAACACTGAAGCTTTCTTT.

A few counts support this clone. The V and J genes are TRBV3-1 (or the pseudogene TRBV3-2) and TRBJ1-2; D not certain. This CDR3 spans 13 amino acids. Trimming pared 2 bases from V and 8 bases from J, leaving 12 bases between. The V gene's germline CDR1 is LGHDT and CDR2 YNNKEL (reference sequence). The CDR3 reads CASSQNSPGGYTF. CDR3 coding DNA: TGTGCCAGCAGCCAAAACAGCCCCGGCGGCTACACCTTC.

The rearrangement uses TRBV7-5 and TRBJ1-3; TRBD1 reflects the table's D call only, with no check against the DNA. TRBV7-5 is a pseudogene segment. CDR3 size: 19 residues. The CDR3, as DNA: TGTGTCAGAAGCCGCTACTACGACAGGGGACTGAGGGGGGGAAACACCATATATTTT. Translation gives CVRSRYYDRGLRGGNTIYF.

The chain uses TRBV10-3 and TRBJ2-1, with D maybe TRBD2 (5 bases). Trimming took 3 bases from V and 7 from J, leaving 10 bases between them. CDR3 length: 13 residues. Germline assignment: CDR1 ENHRY and CDR2 SYGVKD. In nucleotides, the CDR3 is TGTGCCATCAGTGAAGGTAGGGAGAATGAGCAGTTCTTC. Amino acids: CAISEGRENEQFF.

This rearrangement joins TRBV11-3 to TRBJ2-1; a possible D gene is TRBD1 (6 bases). With 2 bases removed from V and 7 bases from J, the gap between germline ends came to 12 bases. The CDR3 consists of 14 residues. Germline CDR1 SGHNT, CDR2 YENEEA. The CDR3 DNA is TGTGCCAGCAGCTTATTTTCAGGGGCGAATGAGCAGTTCTTC. It yields the protein CASSLFSGANEQFF.

V is TRBV28 and J is TRBJ1-3; D is possibly TRBD1 (5 bases). V dropped 3 bases and J dropped 4 bases, with 10 bases sitting between them. The CDR3 sequence is 14 residues long. Germline values: CDR1 MDHEN, CDR2 SYDVKM. The CDR3 reads CASSLVRVGNTIYF. The CDR3 DNA follows: TGTGCCAGCAGTTTGGTCAGGGTGGGAAACACCATATATTTT.

The J gene is TRBJ1-5, the V gene TRBV18, with TRBD1 identical over 8 bases. This CDR3 is built from 16 residues. Germline V gene sequence: CDR1 KGHSH, CDR2 LQKENI. The V segment lost 3 bases and the J segment 3 bases; nucleotides outside the gene matches: 7. The CDR3 nucleotides are TGTGCCAGCTCACCCCAGGGGGCGAATACCAATCAGCCCCAGCATTTT. Translation gives CASSPQGANTNQPQHF.

The J gene is TRBJ1-2, the V gene TRBV6-5; 9 bases are a match to TRBD1. The J segment lost 8 bases and the V segment lost 6 bases, leaving 10 bases of the junction unmatched. Germline V lookup: CDR1 MNHEY, CDR2 SVGAGI. This CDR3 has 14 residues. The CDR3 is CASSQFRTGVGYTF. DNA of the CDR3: TGTGCCAGCAGCCAATTTCGGACAGGGGTGGGCTACACCTTC.

The CDR3 DNA is TGTGCCCTCAGCAGGGGGCAGGGGTTCCACGAGCAGTACGTC. This sequence encodes CALSRGQGFHEQYV. This rearrangement joins TRBV2 to TRBJ2-7, with TRBD1 matching over 8 bases. Germline V lookup: CDR1 SNHLY, CDR2 FYNNEI. V lost 11 bases, J lost 5 bases, and 14 bases stayed unmatched. The CDR3 has 14 residues.